These 15 T cell receptor beta chains were all obtained from the same sample, sequenced in a study of spatial heterogeneity in lung cancer. Time point given: sample taken at primary tumor resection. From tumor, nontumor lung or frozen PBMC, whole RNA was taken unsorted for sequencing. TCRdb fed the 5' RACE reads into MiXCR, producing one record per CDR3 protein. The sample has 8,400 or so distinct CDR3 sequences; approximately 5% are singletons. This sample comprised PBMCs, obtained at surgery. These receptors were taken from a male donor with early-stage non-small cell lung cancer.

Relative to its sample, this clonotype is medium-sized. This beta chain represents an off-target read in a library built for alpha chains; its size is of limited meaning. This chain uses TRBV11-3 with TRBJ2-2; no clear D. V lost 6 bases and J lost 2, with 10 bases in between. CDR1 SGHNT and CDR2 YENEEA come from the germline V gene. This CDR3 spans 14 amino acids. The CDR3 reads CASRSDFNTGELFF. CDR3 sequence (DNA): TGTGCCAGCAGGTCAGACTTCAACACCGGGGAGCTGTTTTTT. Using reference TRBV11-3 and TRBJ2-2 for the parts outside the CDR3, the full variable domain is EAGVVQSPRYKIIEKKQPVAFWCNPISGHNTLYWYLQNLGQGPELLIRYENEEAVDDSQLPKDRFSAERLKGVDSTLKIQPAELGDSAVYLCASRSDFNTGELFFGEGSRLTVL.

This clonotype was recorded many times. Because the library targeted alpha chains, this beta chain is an off-target read whose size means little. The V and J genes are TRBV6-5 and TRBJ2-6, with 10 bases matching TRBD1. V dropped 6 bases and J dropped 2; count of bases not matched to a gene: 7. CDR1 is MNHEY and CDR2 is SVGAGI in the germline V gene. CDR3 length: 17 amino acids. Here the CDR3 reads CASSPDRGVAGANVLTF. For the CDR3, the DNA is TGTGCCAGCAGCCCGGACAGGGGGGTGGCTGGGGCCAACGTCCTGACTTTC.

This clonotype turned up a few times. This beta chain turned up in a library designed for alpha chains; as an off-target read, its abundance says little. The V gene is TRBV6-1, the J gene TRBJ2-2; weak D call: TRBD1 (5 bases). Trimming pared 3 bases from V and 0 bases from J, leaving 5 bases between. The CDR3 is made up of 14 amino acids. CDR1 is MNHNS, CDR2 SASEGT, per germline. In nucleotides, the CDR3 is TGTGCCAGCAGTGAGACAGCGAACACCGGGGAGCTGTTTTTT. Protein product: CASSETANTGELFF.

By its share, this clonotype is medium-sized. Since the library was made to target alpha chains, this beta chain is a stray read and its abundance is not meaningful. This chain uses TRBV7-8 with TRBJ2-2; 8 bases map to TRBD1. The CDR3 is 15 amino acids. Unmatched junction bases numbered 3, after V lost 4 bases and J lost 2 bases. CDR1 SGHVS and CDR2 FQNEAQ come from the germline V gene. The CDR3 protein is CASSSGQGNTGELFF. The CDR3 DNA sequence: TGTGCCAGCAGCTCTGGACAGGGCAACACCGGGGAGCTGTTTTTT.

About this clonotype itself: In a library made to pick up alpha chains, this beta chain is a stray read with a size that means little. The genes are TRBV3-1 and TRBJ2-7; a possible D gene is TRBD2 (5 bases). V lost 0 bases and J 4 bases, leaving 7 bases between the germline ends. CDR1 and CDR2 from the germline V gene are LGHDT and YNNKEL (reference sequence). The CDR3 length is 13 residues. The DNA for the CDR3 is TGTGCCAGCAGCCAAGATCCGGGGTACGAGCAGTACTTC. Its translation: CASSQDPGYEQYF.

In this sample, this clonotype turned up many times. Because the library targeted alpha chains, this beta chain is an off-target read whose size means little. This chain connects TRBV7-8 to TRBJ2-7; D remains unclear. This CDR3 region has 12 residues. Germline V gene lookup returns CDR1 SGHVS and CDR2 FQNEAQ. Trimming shortened V by 5 bases and J by 2 bases, and 7 bases separated the two germline ends. CDR3 region: CASSPHTYEQYF. CDR3 DNA sequence: TGTGCCAGCAGCCCACACACCTACGAGCAGTACTTC. Based on the CDR3 plus reference TRBV7-8 and TRBJ2-7, the full variable domain is GAGVSQSPRYKVAKRGQDVALRCDPISGHVSLFWYQQALGQGPEFLTYFQNEAQLDKSGLPSDRFFAERPEGSVSTLKIQRTQQEDSAVYLCASSPHTYEQYFGPGTRLTVT.

This clonotype was seen ten or more times. This beta chain is a stray sequence in a library constructed for alpha chains; its clone size is not meaningful. This sequence joins TRBV19 and TRBJ2-1; D is possibly TRBD2 (5 bases). The CDR3 has 15 residues. Per germline, CDR1 LNHDA and CDR2 SQIVND (reference sequence). V gave up 1 base and J gave up 3 bases, with 10 bases separating them. As DNA, the CDR3 is TGTGCCAGTAGTATAGTCATTACTAGCTACAATGAGCAGTTCTTC. Amino acid sequence: CASSIVITSYNEQFF.

Judged by abundance, this clonotype is medium-sized. This beta chain is a stray read from a library made for alpha chains; its abundance is not meaningful. The chain employs TRBV5-6 and TRBJ2-3; tentatively, D is TRBD1 (6 bases). The CDR3 runs to 13 residues. The V and J ends lost 4 bases and 11 bases respectively, with 17 bases between them. Germline lookup yields CDR1 SGHDT and CDR2 YYEEEE. The CDR3 DNA reads as TGTGCCAGCAGCGTACAGGGACGCCCATTGCAGTATTTT. This translates into CASSVQGRPLQYF.

This clonotype was observed a handful of times. This beta chain lies outside the target of a library built for alpha chains; its clone size means little. V gene TRBV5-5 combines with J gene TRBJ2-7; D not resolved. Trimming left V 2 bases short and J 3 bases short, with 12 bases between. The length of the CDR3 is 14 residues. Germline V gene sequence: CDR1 SGHKS, CDR2 YYEKEE (reference sequence). In nucleotides, the CDR3 is TGTGCCAGCAGCTTCGGCCCTTCCAACTACGAGCAGTACGTC. This encodes CASSFGPSNYEQYV.

This clonotype appeared many times. Being off target in a library aimed at alpha chains, this beta chain has a size of little meaning. The chain is built from TRBV2 and TRBJ2-3, with a possible D match to TRBD1 (6 bases). Between the trimmed V and J ends, which lost 6 bases and 3 bases, there was a span of 13 bases. The CDR3 consists of 14 residues. Germline lookup yields CDR1 SNHLY and CDR2 FYNNEI. The CDR3 DNA follows: TGTGCCAGCAGGCCAGGGGCCGCTACAGATACGCAGTATTTT. Translating it yields CASRPGAATDTQYF.

In this sample, this clonotype turned up many times. For a library built for alpha chains, this beta chain is a stray read; little rests on its size. The chain couples TRBV11-2 to TRBJ2-3; no firm D call. This CDR3 spans 14 amino acids. Germline CDR1 SGHAT, CDR2 FQNNGV. The ends were cut back, 3 bases at V and 0 bases at J, with 7 bases in the middle. CDR3 DNA sequence: TGTGCCAGCAGCTTTGCTTATAGCACAGATACGCAGTATTTT. Its translation: CASSFAYSTDTQYF.

This clonotype was recorded at least ten times. This beta chain turned up in a library designed for alpha chains; as an off-target read, its abundance says little. This chain connects TRBV28 to TRBJ2-1, with 11 bases fitting TRBD2. Trimming removed 2 bases from V and 9 bases from J; junction bases left unmatched: 6. The germline V gene has CDR1 MDHEN and CDR2 SYDVKM. The CDR3 covers 15 residues. CDR3 loop: CASSLVTSGIGEQFF. CDR3 DNA: TGTGCCAGCAGTTTAGTGACTAGCGGGATCGGTGAGCAGTTCTTC.

On this clonotype: Found in a library prepared for alpha chains, this beta chain is an off-target read, and its abundance has little meaning. The chain couples TRBV12-3 or TRBV12-4 to TRBJ1-3; 9 positions agree with TRBD1. The junction had 5 bases not matched to a gene; V was cut back by 8 bases and J by 3 bases. The CDR3 spans 14 residues. CDR3 nucleotide sequence: TGTGCCAGCCTACAGGGGGCGGTTGGAAACACCATATATTTT. As protein: CASLQGAVGNTIYF.

This clonotype has at least ten counts. The library was designed around alpha chains, so this beta chain is a stray read whose abundance carries little weight. V and J are TRBV7-9 and TRBJ2-7; D possibly corresponds to TRBD1 (6 bases). Germline V CDR1 and CDR2: SEHNR, FQNEAQ (reference sequence). The V end was cut by 5 bases, the J end by 2 bases, with 10 bases between. The CDR3 totals 13 residues. CDR3 nucleotide sequence: TGTGCCAGCAGCCACACAGGGACCTACGAGCAGTACTTC. Residues: CASSHTGTYEQYF.

In its sample, this clonotype is medium-sized. For a library built for alpha chains, this beta chain is a stray read; little rests on its size. The genes are TRBV12-3 or TRBV12-4 and TRBJ1-5; TRBD1 aligns across 8 bases. The V gene end was trimmed by 5 bases and the J gene end by 9 bases; junction bases not matched to a gene: 12. There are 15 residues in the CDR3. This CDR3 is CASSPTGQASGPQHF. The CDR3, as DNA: TGTGCCAGCAGTCCCACGGGACAGGCCAGCGGGCCCCAGCATTTT.